This T cell receptor (beta chain) was recorded in a study of blood T cells in healthy people across ages. With a J-beta primer mix and a sample-barcoded 5' primer, a second PCR ran about 7 to 12 cycles. Each CDR3 protein is one row after TCRdb ran MiXCR on the 5' RACE reads. The table records about 1.8 million distinct CDR3 sequences, about 49% of them present only once. Trimming left V 8 bases short and J 1 base short, with 17 bases between. Germline CDR1 reads MNHEY; CDR2 reads SMNVEV (reference sequence). The CDR3 has 15 residues. This chain connects TRBV27 to TRBJ2-5, with D possibly matching TRBD1 (8 bases). The sample taken for sequencing was blood. The receptor comes from a middle-aged woman in good health. CDR3 in amino acids: CASRQTGGVQETQYF. CDR3 coding DNA: TGTGCCAGCCGACAAACAGGGGGGGTCCAAGAGACCCAGTACTTC.